This T cell receptor beta chain was documented in a study of blood T cell repertoires in COVID-19. The CDR3 is 14 residues long. The V gene's germline CDR1 is MNHEY and CDR2 SVGAGI. The ends were cut back, 2 bases at V and 7 bases at J, with 12 bases in the middle. Some clones are missing from TCRdb's copy, which holds only in-frame ones; the method was immunoSEQ multiplex PCR. Counted here are about 240,000 clones, about 79% occurring once; the ten biggest clones make up roughly 9.6%. The source material was peripheral blood. This chain uses TRBV6-5 with TRBJ1-5, with a possible D match to TRBD1 (6 bases). This receptor was identified in a woman of 80 years or more with acute or convalescent COVID-19. The CDR3 is CASSYRDTDQPQHF. The CDR3 DNA follows: TGTGCCAGCAGTTACCGGGACACCGACCAGCCCCAGCATTTT.